This passage covers 30 T cell receptor beta chains from one sample sequenced in a study of shared clonotypes between healthy human individuals. Method: immunoSEQ multiplex PCR; TCRdb's copy keeps in-frame clones and lacks some. Here the sample spans some 800,000 clones, around 92% being singletons. Naive CD8 cells were CD45RO-negative, positively selected for CCR7, excluding terminally differentiated effector memory CD45RA+ cells. Input material: naive CD8+ T cells sorted from blood. The receptors derive from a man aged 25-45 years in good health.

This sequence joins TRBV6-1 and TRBJ1-2; D is unresolved. The CDR3 is 11 amino acids. Per the germline V gene, CDR1 is MNHNS and CDR2 is SASEGT. V dropped 6 bases and J dropped 8 bases, with 10 bases sitting between them. The CDR3: CASRSGWGYTF. The CDR3 coding sequence is TGTGCCAGCAGATCTGGGTGGGGCTACACCTTC.

This chain links TRBV13 with TRBJ2-2; maybe TRBD2 (6 bases). The CDR3 spans 16 residues. V gave up 5 bases and J gave up 4 bases, with 17 bases separating them. Germline CDR1 reads PRHDT; CDR2 reads FYEKMQ (reference sequence). Written as DNA, the CDR3 is TGTGCCAGCAGCCCCGGTGCCGGGGGTGGCACCGGGGAGCTGTTTTTT. Its protein product is CASSPGAGGGTGELFF. Variable domain in full (rest from reference TRBV13 and TRBJ2-2): AAGVIQSPRHLIKEKRETATLKCYPIPRHDTVYWYQQGPGQDPQFLISFYEKMQSDKGSIPDRFSAQQFSDYHSELNMSSLELGDSALYFCASSPGAGGGTGELFFGEGSRLTVL.

As regards this clone: This sample includes further DNA sequences coding for the same CDR3. V and J are TRBV6-5 and TRBJ2-7; 8 bases match TRBD2. The V segment lost 2 bases and the J segment 3 bases; nucleotides outside the gene matches: 3. The CDR3 has 14 amino acids. Germline values: CDR1 MNHEY, CDR2 SVGAGI. DNA for the CDR3: TGTGCCAGCAGTTACGGGGCGGGAGGCTACGAGCAGTACTTC. Translating gives CASSYGAGGYEQYF.

The chain employs TRBV7-6 and TRBJ2-5; TRBD1 aligns across 9 bases. Germline V gives CDR1 SGHVS, CDR2 FNYEAQ. This CDR3 contains 15 residues. With V trimmed by 6 bases and J by 4 bases, 9 bases remained unmatched. CDR3 residues: CASRPGQGLGETQYF. The CDR3, as DNA: TGTGCCAGCAGACCAGGACAGGGGTTGGGAGAGACCCAGTACTTC.

Regarding this clone: Other DNA variants within this sample encode the same CDR3. The V gene is TRBV7-9, the J gene TRBJ2-7, with unresolved D. Germline-derived CDR1 and CDR2 are SEHNR and FQNEAQ (reference sequence). The CDR3 loop spans 11 amino acids. V was shortened by 2 bases and J by 2 bases, with 1 base between the two germline ends. The CDR3 bases are TGTGCCAGCAGCTTAACCTACGAGCAGTACTTC. Amino acids: CASSLTYEQYF.

The V gene is TRBV9, the J gene TRBJ2-1, with 14 nucleotides matching TRBD2. Germline assignment: CDR1 SGDLS and CDR2 YYNGEE. J lost 8 bases, V lost 3 bases, and 7 bases had no gene match. CDR3 size: 16 residues. The CDR3 region is CASSGLAGGPADEQFF. CDR3 DNA sequence: TGTGCCAGCAGCGGACTAGCGGGAGGGCCGGCCGATGAGCAGTTCTTC.

The V gene is TRBV18, the J gene TRBJ1-2, with 7 positions matching TRBD1. The CDR3 length is 14 residues. In germline, CDR1 is KGHSH, CDR2 LQKENI. The V and J ends lost 6 bases and 4 bases, in that order; junction bases with no gene match: 8. The CDR3 sequence: CASSHRGVIYGYTF. The CDR3 DNA follows: TGTGCCAGCTCCCACAGGGGTGTGATCTATGGCTACACCTTC.

This clone came up once. The chain is built from TRBV7-6 and TRBJ2-2; 14 bases agree with TRBD2. V was pared by 8 bases and J by 4 bases, with 9 bases of the junction left unmatched. The CDR3 spans 17 residues. In germline, CDR1 is SGHVS, CDR2 FNYEAQ. The CDR3 reads CASGGTSGSLGTGELFF. In DNA, the CDR3 is TGTGCCAGCGGCGGGACTAGCGGGAGCCTCGGCACCGGGGAGCTGTTTTTT. The complete variable domain, with remaining parts taken from reference TRBV7-6 and TRBJ2-2, reads GAGVSQSPRYKVTKRGQDVALRCDPISGHVSLYWYRQALGQGPEFLTYFNYEAQQDKSGLPNDRFSAERPEGSISTLTIQRTEQRDSAMYRCASGGTSGSLGTGELFFGEGSRLTVL.

The chain combines TRBV25-1 with TRBJ2-5; D remains unclear. CDR1 is MGHDK, CDR2 SYGVNS, per germline. V was cut by 1 base and J by 4 bases, with 10 bases left in between. The CDR3 totals 14 residues. In nucleotides, the CDR3 is TGTGCCAGCAGTGAATTGCCCAATATAGAGACCCAGTACTTC. Residues: CASSELPNIETQYF.

In this sample, this clone turned up once. The J gene is TRBJ2-1, the V gene TRBV9, with D maybe TRBD2 (6 bases). Germline assignment: CDR1 SGDLS and CDR2 YYNGEE. Trimming pared 3 bases from V and 7 bases from J, leaving 17 bases between. This CDR3 comprises 15 residues. The CDR3 sequence: CASSGIAAQTNEQFF. CDR3 coding DNA: TGTGCCAGCAGCGGGATAGCGGCACAGACGAATGAGCAGTTCTTC.

This sequence joins TRBV7-9 and TRBJ2-7; either TRBD1 or TRBD2 may supply D (5 bases each). The CDR3 is 13 amino acids. Germline CDR1 SEHNR, CDR2 FQNEAQ (reference sequence). V lost 4 bases, J lost 3 bases, and 10 bases lay in between. The CDR3, as DNA: TGTGCCAGCAGCTATAGGGACGACTACGAGCAGTACTTC. Protein sequence: CASSYRDDYEQYF.

This clone was found once. The gene calls are TRBV6-1 and TRBJ1-2, with unresolved D. Trimming stripped 8 bases from V and 8 bases from J, with 6 bases between. The CDR3 covers 9 residues. Germline V gene lookup returns CDR1 MNHNS and CDR2 SASEGT. The DNA of the CDR3 is TGTGCCAGCGGAGGGGGCTACACCTTC. It translates to CASGGGYTF.

For this clone: Other DNA sequences within the sample encode an identical CDR3. The chain uses TRBV9 and TRBJ1-5, with D uncertain. Germline V gene lookup returns CDR1 SGDLS and CDR2 YYNGEE. The CDR3 covers 14 residues. The V and J ends lost 0 bases and 0 bases respectively, with 4 bases between them. The CDR3 loop reads CASSVGGSNQPQHF. In nucleotides, the CDR3 is TGTGCCAGCAGCGTAGGCGGTAGCAATCAGCCCCAGCATTTT.

This rearrangement joins TRBV19 to TRBJ2-2; D call uncertain. Trimming took off 3 bases at V and 4 bases at J, with 6 bases between the two ends. CDR1 and CDR2 from the germline V gene are LNHDA and SQIVND (reference sequence). The CDR3 has 13 residues. The CDR3 sequence is CASSIQSTGELFF. In nucleotides, the CDR3 is TGTGCCAGTAGTATCCAGTCCACCGGGGAGCTGTTTTTT.

The CDR3 is CSVNGLGQSPSYEQYF. The CDR3 DNA reads as TGCAGCGTTAATGGTCTGGGGCAGTCCCCTTCGTACGAGCAGTACTTC. The chain is built from TRBV29-1 and TRBJ2-7; D possibly corresponds to TRBD1 (5 bases). Germline V CDR1 and CDR2: SQVTM, ANQGSEA. The CDR3 sequence is 16 residues long. V was trimmed by 5 bases and J by 4 bases, leaving 24 bases between them.

The rearrangement links TRBV2 to TRBJ1-3; D remains unclear. Germline V gives CDR1 SNHLY, CDR2 FYNNEI. Between the trimmed V and J ends, which lost 0 bases and 2 bases, there was a span of 11 bases. There are 16 residues in the CDR3. The CDR3 loop is CASSEARLMAGNTIYF. The CDR3 DNA sequence: TGTGCCAGCAGTGAAGCGCGCCTCATGGCTGGAAACACCATATATTTT. Combining the CDR3 with reference TRBV2 and TRBJ1-3 gives the whole variable domain EPEVTQTPSHQVTQMGQEVILRCVPISNHLYFYWYRQILGQKVEFLVSFYNNEISEKSEIFDDQFSVERPDGSNFTLKIRSTKLEDSAMYFCASSEARLMAGNTIYFGEGSWLTVV.

The CDR3 sequence is CASSRATRANEQFF. The CDR3 coding sequence is TGCGCCAGCAGCCGCGCGACTAGGGCCAATGAGCAGTTCTTC. The V and J genes are TRBV4-3 and TRBJ2-1, with D possibly TRBD2 on 6 matching bases. Germline V gives CDR1 LGHNA, CDR2 YSLEER. V was pared by 4 bases and J by 6 bases, with 13 bases between. The CDR3 totals 14 residues.

V and J are TRBV7-2 and TRBJ2-7; 13 bases are a match to TRBD2. This CDR3 comprises 17 residues. The V gene end was trimmed by 5 bases and the J gene end by 4 bases; junction bases not matched to a gene: 11. Germline CDR1 is SGHTA and CDR2 is FQGNSA. As DNA, the CDR3 is TGTGCCAGCAGCCGACCGACCGGGACTAGCGGGACTTACGAGCAGTACTTC. It codes for CASSRPTGTSGTYEQYF.

The chain is built from TRBV29-1 and TRBJ2-1; 10 bases agree with TRBD2. Germline CDR1 is SQVTM and CDR2 is ANQGSEA. Germline trimming cut 3 bases from V and 3 bases from J; bases unmatched to any gene: 5. The CDR3 contains 15 residues. DNA for the CDR3: TGCAGCGTTGATGGGTCTAGCGGGAGCTACAATGAGCAGTTCTTC. It specifies CSVDGSSGSYNEQFF.

V and J are TRBV30 and TRBJ2-5; 7 bases are a match to TRBD1. The V gene's germline CDR1 is GTSNPN and CDR2 SVGIG (reference sequence). The CDR3 extends over 14 amino acids. Germline trimming cut 5 bases from V and 0 bases from J; bases unmatched to any gene: 6. The CDR3 sequence is CAWPCDRDQETQYF. For the CDR3, the DNA is TGTGCCTGGCCTTGCGACAGGGACCAAGAGACCCAGTACTTC.

Of note for this clone: Other nucleotide sequences in the sample specify the same CDR3. The chain uses TRBV7-9 and TRBJ2-5; D is uncertain. CDR3 length: 12 amino acids. The V end lost 0 bases, the J end lost 5 bases, and 4 bases lay between the germline ends. Per the germline V gene, CDR1 is SEHNR and CDR2 is FQNEAQ (reference sequence). The CDR3, as DNA: TGTGCCAGCAGCTTAGCGGTTGAGACCCAGTACTTC. Its translation is CASSLAVETQYF.

This clone was picked up one time. V is TRBV7-9 and J is TRBJ2-5; 11 bases align to TRBD2. V was clipped by 7 bases and J by 4 bases; unmatched bases: 17. Germline-derived CDR1 and CDR2 are SEHNR and FQNEAQ (reference sequence). This CDR3 spans 18 amino acids. The CDR3 sequence is CASNTPSGRSNRRETQYF. CDR3 sequence (DNA): TGTGCCAGCAACACCCCTAGCGGGAGGTCCAATCGTAGAGAGACCCAGTACTTC.

CDR3 region: CASSLRVAGGPNNEQFF. The CDR3 nucleotides read TGTGCCAGCAGTTTGAGGGTAGCGGGAGGGCCCAACAATGAGCAGTTCTTC. The rearrangement joins TRBV27 to TRBJ2-1, with TRBD2 matching over 11 bases. CDR3 length: 17 amino acids. In germline, CDR1 is MNHEY, CDR2 SMNVEV (reference sequence). The J segment lost 5 bases and the V segment lost 3 bases, leaving 9 bases of the junction unmatched.

The chain links TRBV7-9 to TRBJ2-7, with 12 bases lining up with TRBD2. The germline CDR1 and CDR2 sequences are SEHNR and FQNEAQ (reference sequence). The CDR3 consists of 15 residues. The ends lost 5 bases at V and 8 bases at J; junction bases unmatched: 10. CDR3 DNA: TGTGCCAGCAGCACAAACCTAGCGGGAGGGCTAAAGCAGTACTTC. Residues: CASSTNLAGGLKQYF.

The rearrangement links TRBV7-3 to TRBJ2-7; a possible D gene is TRBD1 (5 bases). The length of the CDR3 is 14 residues. Germline V gene lookup returns CDR1 SGHTA and CDR2 FQGTGA. With 5 bases removed from V and 0 bases from J, the gap between germline ends came to 11 bases. CDR3 nucleotide sequence: TGTGCCAGCAGCCTGACAGCTAGCTCCTACGAGCAGTACTTC. It translates to CASSLTASSYEQYF.

The chain carries TRBV28 and TRBJ2-4; D ambiguous. V lost 4 bases and J 7 bases, leaving 11 bases between the germline ends. Germline V gene data show CDR1 as MDHEN and CDR2 as SYDVKM. CDR3 length: 13 residues. The CDR3 DNA reads TGTGCCAGCAGTTACATCACAGTGAACATTCAGTACTTC. Its protein is CASSYITVNIQYF.

The chain links TRBV7-8 to TRBJ2-7; D is perhaps TRBD1 (5 bases). Trimming shortened V by 5 bases and J by 2 bases, and 22 bases separated the two germline ends. This CDR3 comprises 17 residues. From germline, CDR1 is SGHVS and CDR2 FQNEAQ. The CDR3: CASSLSRDRITTYEQYF. In nucleotides, the CDR3 is TGTGCCAGCAGCCTATCGCGCGACAGAATAACCACCTACGAGCAGTACTTC.

The chain employs TRBV5-6 and TRBJ1-2; no definite D call. The germline CDR1 and CDR2 sequences are SGHDT and YYEEEE. The germline V and J ends were trimmed by 4 bases and 4 bases, with 14 bases remaining between them. The CDR3 totals 14 residues. CDR3: CASSPSWGTYGYTF. In nucleotides, the CDR3 is TGTGCCAGCAGCCCGAGTTGGGGAACCTATGGCTACACCTTC. Full variable domain (rest looked up from reference TRBV5-6 and TRBJ1-2): DAGVTQSPTHLIKTRGQQVTLRCSPKSGHDTVSWYQQALGQGPQFIFQYYEEEERQRGNFPDRFSGHQFPNYSSELNVNALLLGDSALYLCASSPSWGTYGYTFGSGTRLTVV.

In DNA, the CDR3 is TGTGCCAGCAGTCTTACCCCGTACAGAGCAGAGCAGTTCTTC. Translation: CASSLTPYRAEQFF. The rearrangement joins TRBV27 to TRBJ2-1; D not resolved. The V end was cut by 5 bases, the J end by 10 bases, with 18 bases between. CDR3 length equals 14 residues. Germline V gene lookup returns CDR1 MNHEY and CDR2 SMNVEV (reference sequence).

The CDR3 loop is CASTRSSVQETQYF. CDR3 nucleotide sequence: TGCGCCAGCACCCGGTCGTCAGTGCAAGAGACCCAGTACTTC. The chain carries TRBV5-1 and TRBJ2-5, with D uncertain. Deletions cut 6 bases from V and 2 bases from J, with 14 bases between. CDR3 length: 14 residues. Germline V gene lookup returns CDR1 SGHRS and CDR2 YFSETQ.